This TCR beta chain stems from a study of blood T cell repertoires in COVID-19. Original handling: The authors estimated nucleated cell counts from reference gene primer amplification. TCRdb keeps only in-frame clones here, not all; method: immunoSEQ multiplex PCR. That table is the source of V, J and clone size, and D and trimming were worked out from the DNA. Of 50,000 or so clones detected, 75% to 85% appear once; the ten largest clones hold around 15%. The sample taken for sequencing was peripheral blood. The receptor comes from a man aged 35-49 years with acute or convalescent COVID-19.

The CDR3 nucleotides are TGTGCCAGCAGCCCTCAAGGGGGGGGCGACGAGCAGTACGTC. As protein: CASSPQGGGDEQYV. J is TRBJ2-7 and V is TRBV5-4; D is perhaps TRBD2 (7 bases). CDR1 is SGHNT, CDR2 YYREEE, per germline (reference sequence). V was cut by 4 bases and J by 5 bases, with 16 bases left in between. The CDR3 sequence is 14 residues long.